The clone carrying this T cell receptor beta chain was detected a few times. One entry per CDR3 protein results from TCRdb running MiXCR on the reads. This table holds about 740,000 distinct CDR3 sequences, 35% to 40% found once. These data are taken from a study of T cell repertoires in cytomegalovirus infection. The germline V gene has CDR1 DFQATT and CDR2 SNEGSKA (reference sequence). The CDR3 consists of 15 residues. V lost 0 bases and J lost 4; bases outside the gene matches: 4. The chain carries TRBV20-1 and TRBJ1-5; TRBD1 agrees at 9 bases. The specimen was PBMCs. This clonotype was sampled from a human donor in good health (CMV status not recorded). Some clones in this sample may be carry-over from other donors' samples. The CDR3 nucleotides read TGCAGTGCTAGAGATGGGGGACAGGGTAATCAGCCCCAGCATTTT. Translation: CSARDGGQGNQPQHF.